This T cell receptor beta chain is drawn from a study of blood T cell repertoires in COVID-19. Overall study: Sites across the United States, Italy and Spain contributed samples from acute and convalescent COVID-19. In each case, the material was cDNA or gDNA derived from T cells, B-cell-depleted T cells, or PBMCs.

V was clipped by 6 bases and J by 12 bases, with 14 bases between them. The CDR3 contains 12 residues. Germline-derived CDR1 and CDR2 are SNHLY and FYNNEI. Only in-frame clones appear in the TCRdb table, and some are missing; sequencing was by immunoSEQ multiplex PCR. Of 80,000 to 95,000 clones in the sample, roughly 76% were seen once. Seattle's cohort entered during active infection and was followed longitudinally. The chain employs TRBV2 and TRBJ1-4, with a possible D match to TRBD1 (5 bases). The sequenced sample was peripheral blood. This TCR was sampled from a man aged 80 or over with COVID-19, enrolled during active disease. DNA for the CDR3: TGTGCCAGCAGCCTACAGGTGCCGGAACTGTTTTTT. Its protein is CASSLQVPELFF. The variable domain in full, completed from reference TRBV2 and TRBJ1-4, reads EPEVTQTPSHQVTQMGQEVILRCVPISNHLYFYWYRQILGQKVEFLVSFYNNEISEKSEIFDDQFSVERPDGSNFTLKIRSTKLEDSAMYFCASSLQVPELFFGSGTQLSVL.